Listed below are T cell receptor beta chains from one sample, sequenced in a study of blood T cell repertoires in COVID-19. The assay was immunoSEQ multiplex PCR, and TCRdb's table has in-frame clones only and misses some. The data show approximately 85,000 clones, nearly 90% seen once. Material for sequencing was peripheral blood. These receptors came from a woman of 80 years or more with active or convalescent COVID-19. CDR3s include the opening cysteine and the closing phenylalanine or tryptophan. The order of the fields is J gene, D gene, V gene, CDR3 length, clone size, CDR3 protein, CDR3 DNA. The D gene is left open where the match is weak. For some rows the clone size is stated as once, few or many, or as a class when expanded; others skip it.

>TRBJ1-5|.|TRBV6-2/TRBV6-3|16|.
CASSSDSFRSNQPQHF
TGTGCCAGCAGCTCCGACAGTTTCAGAAGCAATCAGCCCCAGCATTTT
>TRBJ2-3|TRBD2|TRBV10-3|16|.
CAISDSRLAGSDTQYF
TGTGCCATCAGTGACTCGAGACTAGCGGGATCAGATACGCAGTATTTT
>TRBJ2-1|.|TRBV6-2/TRBV6-3|18|.
CASSYSWSGGLSFSEQFF
TGTGCCAGCAGTTACTCGTGGAGTGGGGGACTTAGCTTCAGTGAGCAGTTCTTC
>TRBJ2-5|TRBD1|TRBV27|14|.
CASGNRGLWETQYF
TGTGCCAGCGGCAACAGGGGGCTTTGGGAGACCCAGTACTTC
>TRBJ1-4|.|TRBV3-1/TRBV3-2|14|.
CASSHLRRYSCALF
TGTGCCAGCAGCCACCTTCGGCGGTATTCCTGTGCCCTTTTT
>TRBJ2-1|TRBD2|TRBV14|18|.
CASSRGPGGLAGGNEQFF
TGTGCCAGCAGCCGGGGACCCGGAGGGCTAGCGGGCGGGAATGAGCAGTTCTTC
>TRBJ2-2|.|TRBV5-1|15|few
CASSSGTPNTGELFF
TGCGCCAGCAGCTCCGGGACACCGAACACCGGGGAGCTGTTTTTT
>TRBJ1-2|.|TRBV6-2/TRBV6-3|15|.
CASSRARGSYYGYTF
TGTGCCAGCAGTCGAGCCCGCGGGTCATACTATGGCTACACCTTC
>TRBJ2-7|.|TRBV9|16|.
CASSVNLGSGAYEQYF
TGTGCCAGCAGCGTAAACCTGGGCAGCGGCGCCTACGAGCAGTACTTC
>TRBJ2-7|TRBD1|TRBV18|15|few
CASSQFRDRLYEQYF
TGTGCCAGCTCGCAGTTTAGGGACAGGCTCTACGAGCAGTACTTC
>TRBJ2-3|.|TRBV4-1|14|.
CASSQEPRADTQYF
TGCGCCAGCAGCCAGGAGCCAAGAGCAGATACGCAGTATTTT
>TRBJ2-1|TRBD2|TRBV4-3|16|.
CASSRSLAALYNEQFF
TGCGCCAGCAGCCGCTCACTAGCGGCTCTATACAATGAGCAGTTCTTC
>TRBJ2-7|TRBD1|TRBV11-2|15|.
CASSLDYRGTYEQYF
TGTGCCAGCAGCTTAGACTACAGGGGCACCTACGAGCAGTACTTC
>TRBJ2-1|TRBD2|TRBV7-9|17|.
CASSLWGGRAVGNEQFF
TGTGCCAGCAGCTTGTGGGGCGGGAGGGCCGTAGGGAATGAGCAGTTCTTC
>TRBJ2-1|.|TRBV11-2|11|.
CASSAAVEQFF
TGTGCCAGCAGCGCGGCGGTTGAGCAGTTCTTC